The 16 T cell receptor beta chains below come from one sample, sequenced in a study of beta chain features in type 1 diabetes (dated by TCRdb to between 2017 and 2018). Overall study outcomes, separate from this receptor: In all four CD4+ subsets, TCRB CDR3 length was moderately but significantly shorter in type 1 diabetes patients.

These TCRs' antigens remain unknown. The library came from the immunoSEQ multiplex PCR assay. The entire amount of isolated RNA was reverse transcribed using the High Capacity cDNA Reverse Transcription Kit, so the sequenced TCRB transcripts were expressed ones. TCRdb mirrors the immuneACCESS table, restricted to in-frame sequences. Some clones are absent from its copies; in checked studies, under half trace to an unresolved V gene, and the reason for the others is unknown. The sample records more than 550,000 clones, about 14% of which are singletons. The ten largest make up roughly 0.04% of the sample. Source material: naive CD4+ T cells from blood. Sample cell subset or site, as interpreted from the label and publication: true naive CD4+ T cells. The receptors here all came from a man younger than 35 with type 1 diabetes.

This clone has a handful of counts. The V and J genes are TRBV2 and TRBJ2-7; D not resolved. CDR1 and CDR2 from the germline V gene are SNHLY and FYNNEI. V lost 4 bases and J 3 bases, leaving 7 bases between the germline ends. This CDR3 contains 12 residues. CDR3 sequence: CASSGQFYEQYF. CDR3 nucleotide sequence: TGTGCCAGCAGTGGGCAGTTCTACGAGCAGTACTTC.

This clone was seen only a few times. This chain connects TRBV7-3 to TRBJ2-1; no definite D call. The CDR3 is made up of 14 amino acids. Germline lookup yields CDR1 SGHTA and CDR2 FQGTGA. The germline V and J ends were trimmed by 1 base and 4 bases, with 8 bases remaining between them. DNA of the CDR3: TGTGCCAGCAGCTTAAACGGCCGATACAATGAGCAGTTCTTC. Translated, it gives CASSLNGRYNEQFF.

The chain recombines TRBV7-2 with TRBJ1-1; no clear D. The V gene's germline CDR1 is SGHTA and CDR2 FQGNSA. V shed 2 bases and J shed 5 bases, with 9 bases lying between them. The CDR3 has 13 residues. CDR3 residues: CASSLRQLTEAFF. Here the CDR3 DNA reads TGTGCCAGCAGCTTAAGGCAACTTACTGAAGCTTTCTTT. Based on the CDR3 plus reference TRBV7-2 and TRBJ1-1, the full variable domain is GAGVSQSPSNKVTEKGKDVELRCDPISGHTALYWYRQSLGQGLEFLIYFQGNSAPDKSGLPSDRFSAERTGGSVSTLTIQRTQQEDSAVYLCASSLRQLTEAFFGQGTRLTVV.

This clone was observed a handful of times. The chain joins TRBV30 to TRBJ2-7; TRBD2 agrees at 8 bases. The germline V gene encodes CDR1 GTSNPN and CDR2 SVGIG (reference sequence). The CDR3 contains 14 residues. Trimming at V came to 4 bases and at J to 2 bases, leaving 7 bases not matched to a gene. CDR3 loop: CAWTGRGSTYEQYF. The CDR3 DNA sequence: TGTGCCTGGACCGGGAGGGGCAGCACCTACGAGCAGTACTTC.

The chain combines TRBV7-9 with TRBJ1-2; D not resolved. Germline assignment: CDR1 SEHNR and CDR2 FQNEAQ (reference sequence). CDR3 size: 14 residues. The V gene lost 5 bases and the J gene lost 4 bases, with 14 bases spanning the gap. CDR3 loop: CASSLVPQAYGYTF. The CDR3 bases are TGTGCCAGCAGCCTCGTCCCGCAGGCCTATGGCTACACCTTC.

This clone has only a few counts. CDR3 loop: CASSADGTGSSYEQYF. The CDR3 DNA reads TGTGCCAGCAGCGCTGACGGGACAGGGTCTTCCTACGAGCAGTACTTC. The gene calls are TRBV9 and TRBJ2-7; 9 bases are shared with TRBD1. Germline V CDR1 and CDR2: SGDLS, YYNGEE. This CDR3 contains 16 residues. Germline trimming cut 3 bases from V and 1 base from J; bases unmatched to any gene: 8.

The V gene is TRBV2, the J gene TRBJ2-4, with D possibly being TRBD1 (5 bases). Germline CDR1 is SNHLY and CDR2 is FYNNEI. V gave up 2 bases and J gave up 15 bases, with 20 bases separating them. The CDR3 consists of 14 residues. CDR3 bases: TGTGCCAGCAGTGAACAGGGCAGGGATCCCAGTCGGTACTTC. Amino acids: CASSEQGRDPSRYF.

The gene calls are TRBV30 and TRBJ2-5, with D perhaps matching TRBD2 (5 bases). Germline CDR1 and CDR2: GTSNPN and SVGIG (reference sequence). The V and J ends lost 0 bases and 5 bases respectively, with 10 bases between them. This CDR3 region has 13 residues. The CDR3 loop is CAWSVDGVETQYF. The CDR3 region has the DNA TGTGCCTGGAGTGTAGACGGGGTGGAGACCCAGTACTTC.

The chain combines TRBV6-6 with TRBJ2-5, with D maybe TRBD1 (6 bases). V lost 6 bases and J lost 5, with 19 bases in between. Germline CDR1 MNHNY, CDR2 SVGAGI (reference sequence). The CDR3 loop spans 15 amino acids. The CDR3 coding sequence is TGTGCCAGCAGACACGCCGCGACAGGACTGGAGACCCAGTACTTC. It encodes CASRHAATGLETQYF.

J is TRBJ1-2 and V is TRBV28, with no clear D. The CDR3 consists of 14 residues. Trimming left V 8 bases short and J 2 bases short, with 15 bases between. Looked up from germline, CDR1 is MDHEN and CDR2 is SYDVKM. The DNA for the CDR3 is TGTGCCAGCCACGAGGGAGCGCTCAACTATGGCTACACCTTC. Translated: CASHEGALNYGYTF.

This clone came up a few times. This chain joins TRBV6-5 and TRBJ2-5; D is perhaps TRBD2 (5 bases). Germline V gene lookup returns CDR1 MNHEY and CDR2 SVGAGI. Trimming cost V 0 bases and J 5 bases, with 13 bases left between them. This CDR3 spans 15 amino acids. The CDR3 protein is CASSYSRVLGETQYF. CDR3 DNA: TGTGCCAGCAGTTACTCGCGGGTCCTGGGGGAGACCCAGTACTTC.

This chain links TRBV2 with TRBJ2-5; tentative D call: TRBD1 (5 bases). Germline CDR1 and CDR2: SNHLY and FYNNEI. Trimming removed 6 bases from V and 5 bases from J, with 16 bases in between. CDR3 length: 14 amino acids. The CDR3 nucleotides read TGTGCCAGCAGGGTTAGTCTGACAGTGGAGACCCAGTACTTC. It translates to CASRVSLTVETQYF.

V and J are TRBV25-1 and TRBJ1-4; possible D gene TRBD1, 6 bases. This CDR3 contains 16 residues. Germline CDR1 reads MGHDK; CDR2 reads SYGVNS. With 8 bases removed from V and 6 bases from J, the gap between germline ends came to 22 bases. CDR3 sequence (DNA): TGTGCCAGCTCACCGACCTGGGCAGGGGAGGATGAAAAACTGTTTTTT. Amino acid sequence: CASSPTWAGEDEKLFF.

This clone occurred once. The genes are TRBV30 and TRBJ1-2, with 9 bases fitting TRBD1. The ends lost 1 base at V and 2 bases at J; junction bases unmatched: 5. In germline, CDR1 is GTSNPN, CDR2 SVGIG (reference sequence). The CDR3 consists of 15 residues. This chain's CDR3 is CAWSDPDRGNYGYTF. In DNA, the CDR3 is TGTGCCTGGAGTGATCCGGACAGGGGAAACTATGGCTACACCTTC.

This clone was observed a handful of times. Other DNA sequences in this sample translate to the same CDR3. This chain connects TRBV5-4 to TRBJ2-5, with TRBD2 matching over 11 bases. Germline CDR1 is SGHNT and CDR2 is YYREEE (reference sequence). With V trimmed by 0 bases and J by 2 bases, 3 bases remained unmatched. The CDR3 extends over 16 amino acids. CDR3 DNA: TGTGCCAGCAGCTTGGGCCTAGCGGGGGGTCAAGAGACCCAGTACTTC. It yields the protein CASSLGLAGGQETQYF.

The CDR3 sequence: CASSEDRSTDTQYF. CDR3 bases: TGTGCCAGCAGTGAGGACAGGAGCACAGATACGCAGTATTTT. The chain combines TRBV2 with TRBJ2-3; 7 nucleotides match TRBD1. Losses at the gene ends were 3 bases for V and 0 bases for J; bases not matched to a gene: 0. Germline V gene lookup returns CDR1 SNHLY and CDR2 FYNNEI. This CDR3 has 14 residues.